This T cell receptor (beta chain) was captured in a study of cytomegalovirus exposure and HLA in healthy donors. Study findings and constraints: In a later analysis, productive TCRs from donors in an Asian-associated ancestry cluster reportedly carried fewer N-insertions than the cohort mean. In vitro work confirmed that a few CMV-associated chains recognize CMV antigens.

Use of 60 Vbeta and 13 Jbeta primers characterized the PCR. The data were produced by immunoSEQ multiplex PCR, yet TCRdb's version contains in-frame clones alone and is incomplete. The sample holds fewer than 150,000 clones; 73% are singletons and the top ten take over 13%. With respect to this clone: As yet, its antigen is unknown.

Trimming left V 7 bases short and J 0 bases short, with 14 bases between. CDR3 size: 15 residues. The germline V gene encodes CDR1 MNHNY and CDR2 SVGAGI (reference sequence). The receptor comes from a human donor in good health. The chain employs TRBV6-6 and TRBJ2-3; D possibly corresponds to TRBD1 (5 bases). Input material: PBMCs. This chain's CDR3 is CASTLRGSSTDTQYF. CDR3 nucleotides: TGTGCCAGCACCCTAAGGGGCAGTAGCACAGATACGCAGTATTTT.